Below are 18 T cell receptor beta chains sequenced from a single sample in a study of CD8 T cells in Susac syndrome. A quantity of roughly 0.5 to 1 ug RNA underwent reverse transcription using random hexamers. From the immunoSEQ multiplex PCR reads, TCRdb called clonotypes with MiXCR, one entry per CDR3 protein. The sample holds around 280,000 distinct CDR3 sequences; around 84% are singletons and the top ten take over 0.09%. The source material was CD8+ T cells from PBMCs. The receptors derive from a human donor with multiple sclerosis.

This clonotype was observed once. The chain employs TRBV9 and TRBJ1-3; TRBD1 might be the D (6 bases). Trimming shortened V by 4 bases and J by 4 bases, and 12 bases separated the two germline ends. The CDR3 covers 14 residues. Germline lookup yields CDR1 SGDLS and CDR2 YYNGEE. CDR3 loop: CASSLQGLGNTIYF. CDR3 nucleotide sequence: TGTGCCAGCAGCCTACAGGGCCTCGGAAACACCATATATTTT. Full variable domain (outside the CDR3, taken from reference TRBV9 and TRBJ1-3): DSGVTQTPKHLITATGQRVTLRCSPRSGDLSVYWYQQSLDQGLQFLIQYYNGEERAKGNILERFSAQQFPDLHSELNLSSLELGDSALYFCASSLQGLGNTIYFGEGSWLTVV.

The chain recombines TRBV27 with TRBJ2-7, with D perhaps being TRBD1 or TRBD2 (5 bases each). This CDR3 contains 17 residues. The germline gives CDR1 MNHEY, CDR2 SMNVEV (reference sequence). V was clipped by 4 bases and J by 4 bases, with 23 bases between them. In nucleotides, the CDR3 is TGTGCCAGCAGTTCCACCACGTCCCGGGACCCTTCGTACGAGCAGTACTTC. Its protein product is CASSSTTSRDPSYEQYF.

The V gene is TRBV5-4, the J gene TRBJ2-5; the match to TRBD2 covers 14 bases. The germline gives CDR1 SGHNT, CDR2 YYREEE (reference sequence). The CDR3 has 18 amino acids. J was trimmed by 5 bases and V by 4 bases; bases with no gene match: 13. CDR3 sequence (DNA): TGTGCCAGCAGCCACCAACCAAGGACTAGCGGGAGGTGGGAGACCCAGTACTTC. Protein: CASSHQPRTSGRWETQYF.

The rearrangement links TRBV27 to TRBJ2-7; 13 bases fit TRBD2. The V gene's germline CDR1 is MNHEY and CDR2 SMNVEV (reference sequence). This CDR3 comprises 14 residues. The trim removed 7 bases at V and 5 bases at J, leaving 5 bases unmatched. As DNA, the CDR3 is TGTGCCAGCAAACTAGCGGGAGGGCCCCACGAGCAGTACTTC. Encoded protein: CASKLAGGPHEQYF.

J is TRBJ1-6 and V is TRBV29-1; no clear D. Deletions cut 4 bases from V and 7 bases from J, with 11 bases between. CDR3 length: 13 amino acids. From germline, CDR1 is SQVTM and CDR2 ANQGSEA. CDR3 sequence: CSVGGSANSPLHF. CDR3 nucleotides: TGCAGCGTTGGAGGAAGTGCCAATTCACCCCTCCACTTT.

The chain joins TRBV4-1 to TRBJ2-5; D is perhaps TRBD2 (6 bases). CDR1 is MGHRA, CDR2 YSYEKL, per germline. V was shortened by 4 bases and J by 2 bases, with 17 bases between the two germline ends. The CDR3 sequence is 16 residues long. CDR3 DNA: TGCGCCAGCAGCCTCGTAGCTCACGGGACTCAAGAGACCCAGTACTTC. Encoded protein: CASSLVAHGTQETQYF.

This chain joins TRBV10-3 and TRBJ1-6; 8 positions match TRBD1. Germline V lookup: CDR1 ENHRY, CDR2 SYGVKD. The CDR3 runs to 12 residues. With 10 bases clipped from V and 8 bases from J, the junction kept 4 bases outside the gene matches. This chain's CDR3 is CATLDRDSPLHF. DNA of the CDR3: TGTGCCACCCTGGACAGGGATTCACCCCTCCACTTT.

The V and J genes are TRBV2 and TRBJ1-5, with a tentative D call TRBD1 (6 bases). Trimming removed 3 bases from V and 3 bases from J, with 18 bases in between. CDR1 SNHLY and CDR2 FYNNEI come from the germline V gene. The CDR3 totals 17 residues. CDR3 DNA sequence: TGTGCCAGCAGTGAGGGGTTGGAGGGGGTGGACAATCAGCCCCAGCATTTT. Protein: CASSEGLEGVDNQPQHF.

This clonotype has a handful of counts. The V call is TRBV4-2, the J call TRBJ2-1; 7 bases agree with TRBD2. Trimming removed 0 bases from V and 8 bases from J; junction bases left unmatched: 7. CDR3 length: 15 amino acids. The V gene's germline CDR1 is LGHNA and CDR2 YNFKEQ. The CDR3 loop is CASSQEWAAGDEQFF. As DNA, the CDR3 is TGTGCCAGCAGCCAAGAATGGGCCGCGGGGGATGAGCAGTTCTTC.

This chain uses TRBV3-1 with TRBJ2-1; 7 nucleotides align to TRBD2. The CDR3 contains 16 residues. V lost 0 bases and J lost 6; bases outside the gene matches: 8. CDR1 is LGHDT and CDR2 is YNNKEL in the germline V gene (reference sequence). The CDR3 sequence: CASSQDGRGVGNEQFF. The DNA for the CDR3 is TGTGCCAGCAGCCAAGATGGGAGGGGTGTGGGCAATGAGCAGTTCTTC.

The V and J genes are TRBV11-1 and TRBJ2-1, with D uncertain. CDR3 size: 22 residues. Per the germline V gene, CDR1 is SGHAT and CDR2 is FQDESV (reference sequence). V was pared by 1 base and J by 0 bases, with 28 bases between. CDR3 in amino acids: CASSLGTRGDYGGVRSYNEQFF. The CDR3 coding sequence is TGTGCCAGCAGCTTAGGAACCCGCGGAGATTATGGTGGGGTCCGCTCCTACAATGAGCAGTTCTTC.

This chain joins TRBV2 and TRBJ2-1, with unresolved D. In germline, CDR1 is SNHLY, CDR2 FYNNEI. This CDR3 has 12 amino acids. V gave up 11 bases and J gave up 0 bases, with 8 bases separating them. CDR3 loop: CALRSSYNEQFF. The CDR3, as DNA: TGTGCCTTAAGAAGCTCCTACAATGAGCAGTTCTTC.

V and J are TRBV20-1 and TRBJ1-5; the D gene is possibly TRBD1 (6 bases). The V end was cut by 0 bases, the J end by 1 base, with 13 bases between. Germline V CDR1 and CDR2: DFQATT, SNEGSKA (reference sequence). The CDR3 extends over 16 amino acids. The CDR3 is CSARDRAGESNQPQHF. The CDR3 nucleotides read TGCAGTGCTAGAGATCGGGCAGGGGAAAGCAATCAGCCCCAGCATTTT.

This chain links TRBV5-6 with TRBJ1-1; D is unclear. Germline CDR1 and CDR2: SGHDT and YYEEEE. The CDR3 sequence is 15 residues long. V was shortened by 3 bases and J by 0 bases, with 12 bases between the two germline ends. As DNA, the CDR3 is TGTGCCAGCAGCTGGAGATACAGCTTGAACACTGAAGCTTTCTTT. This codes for CASSWRYSLNTEAFF. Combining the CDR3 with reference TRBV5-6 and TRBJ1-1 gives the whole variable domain DAGVTQSPTHLIKTRGQQVTLRCSPKSGHDTVSWYQQALGQGPQFIFQYYEEEERQRGNFPDRFSGHQFPNYSSELNVNALLLGDSALYLCASSWRYSLNTEAFFGQGTRLTVV.

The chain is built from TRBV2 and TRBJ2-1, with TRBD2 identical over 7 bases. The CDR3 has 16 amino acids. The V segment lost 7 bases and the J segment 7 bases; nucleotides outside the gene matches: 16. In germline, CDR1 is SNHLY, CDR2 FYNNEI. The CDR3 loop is CASKGGGVVLSNEQFF. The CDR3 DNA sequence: TGTGCCAGCAAGGGCGGGGGTGTAGTTTTGTCGAATGAGCAGTTCTTC.

The CDR3 reads CASSWGQGSSYEQYF. CDR3 DNA: TGTGCCAGCAGTTGGGGACAGGGAAGCTCCTACGAGCAGTACTTC. The rearrangement uses TRBV28 and TRBJ2-7; 9 bases map to TRBD1. There are 15 residues in the CDR3. With V trimmed by 4 bases and J by 0 bases, 4 bases remained unmatched. CDR1 MDHEN and CDR2 SYDVKM come from the germline V gene.

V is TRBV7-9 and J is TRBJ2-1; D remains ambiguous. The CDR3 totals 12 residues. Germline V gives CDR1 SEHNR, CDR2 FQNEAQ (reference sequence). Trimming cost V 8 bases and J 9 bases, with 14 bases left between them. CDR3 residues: CASPPVASEQFF. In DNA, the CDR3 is TGTGCCAGCCCCCCGGTTGCGAGTGAGCAGTTCTTC.

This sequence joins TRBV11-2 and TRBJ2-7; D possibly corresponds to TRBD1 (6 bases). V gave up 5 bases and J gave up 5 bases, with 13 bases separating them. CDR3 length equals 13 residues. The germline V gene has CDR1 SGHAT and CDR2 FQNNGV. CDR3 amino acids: CASSTQGRDEQYF. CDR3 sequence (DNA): TGTGCCAGCAGCACACAGGGAAGGGACGAGCAGTACTTC.